These 11 T cell receptor beta chains were sequenced from one sample in a study of monozygotic twins with inflammatory bowel disease. TCRdb reprocessed the 5' RACE reads, with one entry per CDR3 protein and no DNA. Its clone listing holds fewer than 350,000 distinct CDR3 sequences. Sequencing was performed on blood. The receptors derive from a human donor with ulcerative colitis or Crohn's disease, or a healthy co-twin of an affected twin (not recorded which).

J is TRBJ2-5 and V is TRBV20-1; absent DNA, TCRdb's TRBD1 call cannot be checked. The CDR3 loop spans 13 amino acids. Per the germline V gene, CDR1 is DFQATT and CDR2 is SNEGSKA (reference sequence). CDR3: CSARQGGRETQYF.

The rearrangement uses TRBV20-1 and TRBJ2-1; the TCRdb D gene call, TRBD1, has no DNA to confirm it. This CDR3 spans 14 amino acids. The germline V gene has CDR1 DFQATT and CDR2 SNEGSKA (reference sequence). CDR3 sequence: CSARGAGRGGEQFF.

This chain joins TRBV11-2 and TRBJ1-3. Germline V gene data show CDR1 as SGHAT and CDR2 as FQNNGV. CDR3 length: 14 residues. The CDR3 spells CASSLDPSGNTIYF.

The V gene is TRBV6-1, the J gene TRBJ2-3; as DNA is missing, the TRBD2 call by TCRdb cannot be tested. Per germline, CDR1 MNHNS and CDR2 SASEGT. The CDR3 has 15 amino acids. CDR3 sequence: CASSRLAGGTDTQYF.

V gene TRBV7-2 combines with J gene TRBJ2-7; the TRBD1 assignment by TCRdb is unverifiable without DNA. This CDR3 contains 15 residues. CDR1 and CDR2 (germline): SGHTA, FQGNSA. CDR3 in amino acids: CASSLTAGTSYEQYF. The full variable domain, rest sourced from reference TRBV7-2 and TRBJ2-7, is GAGVSQSPSNKVTEKGKDVELRCDPISGHTALYWYRQSLGQGLEFLIYFQGNSAPDKSGLPSDRFSAERTGGSVSTLTIQRTQQEDSAVYLCASSLTAGTSYEQYFGPGTRLTVT.

The genes are TRBV29-1 and TRBJ2-1; TCRdb reports TRBD1, a call that lacks DNA to check it against. The CDR3 contains 15 residues. Germline values: CDR1 SQVTM, CDR2 ANQGSEA. The chain's CDR3 is CSVEDQGVAGGEQFF.

The chain couples TRBV20-1 to TRBJ1-3; checking the TCRdb D call of TRBD1 is not possible without DNA. This CDR3 contains 13 residues. CDR1 and CDR2 (germline): DFQATT, SNEGSKA (reference sequence). This chain's CDR3 is CSASSGAGNTIYF.

The CDR3: CASTKNAGAQETQYF. The V gene is TRBV5-1, the J gene TRBJ2-5; TCRdb names TRBD1, which stays unverified in the absence of DNA. In germline, CDR1 is SGHRS, CDR2 YFSETQ. There are 15 residues in the CDR3.

The chain combines TRBV7-6 with TRBJ2-5; with no DNA, the TCRdb D assignment of TRBD1 cannot be verified. Germline loops: CDR1 SGHVS, CDR2 FNYEAQ. This CDR3 has 15 amino acids. The CDR3 loop reads CASSLERGRQETQYF.

V usage is TRBV12-3 or TRBV12-4 and J usage is TRBJ1-2. The CDR3 loop spans 12 amino acids. The CDR3 here is CASSSIDYGYTF.

The chain recombines TRBV4-1 with TRBJ2-1; with no DNA, the TCRdb D assignment of TRBD1 cannot be verified. The CDR3 sequence is 16 residues long. Germline V gene data show CDR1 as MGHRA and CDR2 as YSYEKL. Here the CDR3 reads CASSPSSGAKYNEQFF.